The 32 T cell receptor beta chains in this list originate from one sample, sequenced in a study of shared clonotypes between healthy human individuals. Using immunoSEQ multiplex PCR, the repertoire was profiled, and TCRdb retains in-frame clones only, with some absent. The sample lists 2 million to 3 million clones; roughly 93% were seen once. The sequencing sample was made of naive CD4+ T cells from PBMCs. The subset denotes: CD45RA+ positively selected. The receptors come from a man younger than 30 in good health. Some clones in this sample may be carry-over from other donors' samples.

The V call is TRBV7-7, the J call TRBJ2-5, with 11 bases that match TRBD1. This CDR3 has 16 residues. The V gene end was trimmed by 5 bases and the J gene end by 1 base; junction bases not matched to a gene: 6. Per germline, CDR1 SSHAT and CDR2 FNYEAQ (reference sequence). CDR3 loop: CASSPRTGGTQETQYF. CDR3 sequence (DNA): TGTGCCAGCAGCCCCCGGACAGGGGGCACCCAAGAGACCCAGTACTTC. Full variable domain (missing parts from reference TRBV7-7 and TRBJ2-5): GAGVSQSPRYKVTKRGQDVTLRCDPISSHATLYWYQQALGQGPEFLTYFNYEAQPDKSGLPSDRFSAERPEGSISTLTIQRTEQRDSAMYRCASSPRTGGTQETQYFGPGTRLLVL.

V and J are TRBV11-2 and TRBJ2-1; TRBD2 matches 12 bases. V was clipped by 1 base and J by 4 bases; unmatched bases: 8. The CDR3 length is 18 residues. Germline CDR1 is SGHAT and CDR2 is FQNNGV. The CDR3 DNA reads TGTGCCAGCAGCTTAGGTCGACTAGCGGGAGTCCAATACAATGAGCAGTTCTTC. Translating gives CASSLGRLAGVQYNEQFF.

The rearrangement links TRBV6-6 to TRBJ1-5, with D perhaps matching TRBD1 (5 bases). Germline lookup yields CDR1 MNHNY and CDR2 SVGAGI (reference sequence). The CDR3 is 15 residues long. The germline V and J ends were trimmed by 2 bases and 3 bases, with 11 bases remaining between them. In nucleotides, the CDR3 is TGTGCCAGCAGTTACGGCGACAGAGACAATCAGCCCCAGCATTTT. This gives the protein CASSYGDRDNQPQHF.

The chain is built from TRBV7-2 and TRBJ1-3; a possible D gene is TRBD1 (6 bases). The CDR3 has 14 residues. V was shortened by 1 base and J by 6 bases, with 10 bases between the two germline ends. CDR1 SGHTA and CDR2 FQGNSA come from the germline V gene. In DNA form, the CDR3 reads TGTGCCAGCAGCTTAGGGCAGGGGCCAAACACCATATATTTT. It encodes CASSLGQGPNTIYF.

The gene calls are TRBV28 and TRBJ2-3; TRBD1 aligns across 7 bases. CDR1 MDHEN and CDR2 SYDVKM come from the germline V gene. J was trimmed by 7 bases and V by 5 bases; bases with no gene match: 12. The CDR3 totals 15 residues. The CDR3 bases are TGTGCCAGCAGTCTACCGGGACAGCCCACGAATACGCAGTATTTT. It yields the protein CASSLPGQPTNTQYF.

The CDR3 region has the DNA TGCGCCAGCAGCCCTGGTACTGGGGCCAACGTCCTGACTTTC. Protein sequence: CASSPGTGANVLTF. J is TRBJ2-6 and V is TRBV4-1, with D hard to call. Germline loops: CDR1 MGHRA, CDR2 YSYEKL. The V end was cut by 4 bases, the J end by 2 bases, with 6 bases between. CDR3 size: 14 residues.

The chain links TRBV10-3 to TRBJ2-5; weak D call: TRBD2 (7 bases). The CDR3 sequence is 14 residues long. Looked up from germline, CDR1 is ENHRY and CDR2 is SYGVKD. Deletions cut 5 bases from V and 2 bases from J, with 12 bases between. CDR3 nucleotides: TGTGCCATCAGTCAAGGGGGGGGGCAAGAGACCCAGTACTTC. It encodes CAISQGGGQETQYF.

As concerns this clone: The sample has other DNA sequences that encode this CDR3 too. This chain connects TRBV2 to TRBJ2-5; perhaps TRBD2 as D (6 bases). Trimming left V 8 bases short and J 2 bases short, with 9 bases between. Germline assignment: CDR1 SNHLY and CDR2 FYNNEI. The CDR3 sequence is 12 residues long. The CDR3 spells CASSRGQETQYF. CDR3 sequence (DNA): TGTGCCAGCTCACGGGGGCAAGAGACCCAGTACTTC.

V is TRBV5-1 and J is TRBJ1-1; 8 bases are a match to TRBD1. The ends lost 4 bases at V and 0 bases at J; junction bases unmatched: 11. The CDR3 sequence is 17 residues long. Looked up from germline, CDR1 is SGHRS and CDR2 is YFSETQ. The chain's CDR3 is CASSPGQGHWMNTEAFF. The CDR3 nucleotides read TGCGCCAGCAGCCCCGGACAGGGCCACTGGATGAACACTGAAGCTTTCTTT.

This chain joins TRBV9 and TRBJ2-2; the D is unclear. The germline V gene has CDR1 SGDLS and CDR2 YYNGEE. V was cut by 7 bases and J by 0 bases, with 4 bases left in between. The length of the CDR3 is 12 residues. DNA of the CDR3: TGTGCCAGCGGGGCGAACACCGGGGAGCTGTTTTTT. This gives the protein CASGANTGELFF.

To note about this clone: An end of the junction differs from the germline gene, which may be a read error. The rearrangement joins TRBV4-2 to TRBJ2-7; the D gene is possibly TRBD2 (5 bases). The CDR3 is made up of 15 amino acids. Germline CDR1 reads LGHNA; CDR2 reads YNFKEQ. The CDR3 loop is CASTQHPSGFDEQYF. The CDR3 coding sequence is TGTGCCAGCACCCAACACCCCTCGGGGTTCGACGAGCAGTACTTC.

The rearrangement joins TRBV7-3 to TRBJ2-3; TRBD2 agrees at 9 bases. There are 16 residues in the CDR3. Per the germline V gene, CDR1 is SGHTA and CDR2 is FQGTGA. The V gene end was trimmed by 0 bases and the J gene end by 0 bases; junction bases not matched to a gene: 1. DNA of the CDR3: TGTGCCAGCAGCTTAACGGGACTAGCCAGCACAGATACGCAGTATTTT. It codes for CASSLTGLASTDTQYF.

This chain joins TRBV19 and TRBJ2-7; D is uncertain. Per the germline V gene, CDR1 is LNHDA and CDR2 is SQIVND (reference sequence). The CDR3 has 13 residues. The V and J ends lost 6 bases and 5 bases respectively, with 14 bases between them. Here the CDR3 reads CASRTEWGDEQYF. Here the CDR3 DNA reads TGTGCCAGTAGAACGGAGTGGGGTGACGAGCAGTACTTC.

The chain combines TRBV21-1 with TRBJ1-3. TRBV21-1 is reported as a pseudogene. The CDR3 covers 17 residues. In DNA form, the CDR3 reads TGTGCCAGCAGCAACGGGGGGGCGACACGCTCTGGAAACACCATATATTTT. This codes for CASSNGGATRSGNTIYF.

The chain joins TRBV28 to TRBJ1-5; 8 bases align to TRBD1. Trimming removed 6 bases from V and 6 bases from J; junction bases left unmatched: 4. The CDR3 consists of 13 residues. CDR1 is MDHEN, CDR2 SYDVKM, per germline. CDR3: CASSDTGGQPQHF. As DNA, the CDR3 is TGTGCCAGCAGCGACACAGGGGGTCAGCCCCAGCATTTT.

This clone has only one observation. The chain couples TRBV5-1 to TRBJ2-7; 11 positions agree with TRBD2. With 1 base clipped from V and 1 base from J, the junction kept 4 bases outside the gene matches. Germline assignment: CDR1 SGHRS and CDR2 YFSETQ. This CDR3 has 16 residues. The CDR3 region is CASSLFGTSGSYEQYF. The DNA of the CDR3 is TGCGCCAGCAGCTTGTTTGGGACTAGCGGTTCCTACGAGCAGTACTTC.

The chain employs TRBV6-1 and TRBJ2-7; D remains unclear. The CDR3 runs 10 residues. Germline assignment: CDR1 MNHNS and CDR2 SASEGT. Trimming took off 6 bases at V and 11 bases at J, with 11 bases between the two ends. The CDR3 bases are TGTGCCAGCAGGGCCTCTCTGGAGTACTTC. This sequence encodes CASRASLEYF.

The chain has TRBV6-6 and TRBJ2-1; no clear D. Trimming shortened V by 6 bases and J by 9 bases, and 15 bases separated the two germline ends. The CDR3 is 13 residues long. The V gene's germline CDR1 is MNHNY and CDR2 SVGAGI (reference sequence). CDR3: CASRVRLGSEQFF. CDR3 bases: TGTGCCAGCAGAGTCCGCCTGGGCAGTGAGCAGTTCTTC.

The genes are TRBV18 and TRBJ2-7; D uncertain. CDR3 length: 14 amino acids. Germline CDR1 and CDR2: KGHSH and LQKENI. The V end was cut by 3 bases, the J end by 0 bases, with 9 bases between. The DNA for the CDR3 is TGTGCCAGCTCACCCGAATCAGCCTCCTACGAGCAGTACTTC. This encodes CASSPESASYEQYF. The whole variable domain, remainder taken from reference TRBV18 and TRBJ2-7, is NAGVMQNPRHLVRRRGQEARLRCSPMKGHSHVYWYRQLPEEGLKFMVYLQKENIIDESGMPKERFSAEFPKEGPSILRIQQVVRGDSAAYFCASSPESASYEQYFGPGTRLTVT.

The chain couples TRBV6-6 to TRBJ1-3; D gene unclear. The CDR3 sequence is 13 residues long. The V end was cut by 8 bases, the J end by 4 bases, with 12 bases between. Per the germline V gene, CDR1 is MNHNY and CDR2 is SVGAGI (reference sequence). This chain's CDR3 is CASPNSYGNTIYF. CDR3 in DNA: TGTGCCAGCCCCAATAGCTACGGAAACACCATATATTTT.

CDR3 DNA: TGTGCCAGCATGACTCCCGGGCCCCGTTGGACTGAAGCTTTCTTT. Translated: CASMTPGPRWTEAFF. This sequence joins TRBV19 and TRBJ1-1; no clear D. Germline CDR1 reads LNHDA; CDR2 reads SQIVND (reference sequence). V was cut by 9 bases and J by 5 bases, with 22 bases left in between. This CDR3 comprises 15 residues. Full variable domain (remainder filled in from reference TRBV19 and TRBJ1-1): DGGITQSPKYLFRKEGQNVTLSCEQNLNHDAMYWYRQDPGQGLRLIYYSQIVNDFQKGDIAEGYSVSREKKESFPLTVTSAQKNPTAFYLCASMTPGPRWTEAFFGQGTRLTVV.

This chain joins TRBV5-1 and TRBJ2-1; 9 nucleotides line up with TRBD2. The CDR3 runs to 14 residues. V lost 4 bases and J lost 7; bases outside the gene matches: 6. Germline V gene lookup returns CDR1 SGHRS and CDR2 YFSETQ. CDR3 region: CASSARLAENEQFF. Written as DNA, the CDR3 is TGCGCCAGCAGCGCCCGACTAGCGGAGAATGAGCAGTTCTTC.

This clone was observed a single time. The chain is built from TRBV4-2 and TRBJ2-7; no firm D call. V gave up 1 base and J gave up 1 base, with 8 bases separating them. This CDR3 comprises 14 residues. Germline CDR1 and CDR2: LGHNA and YNFKEQ. CDR3 amino acids: CASSQATRSYEQYF. CDR3 bases: TGTGCCAGCAGCCAAGCGACGCGATCCTACGAGCAGTACTTC.

The V call is TRBV13, the J call TRBJ1-2, with TRBD1 matching 9 bases. This CDR3 contains 15 residues. The germline V gene has CDR1 PRHDT and CDR2 FYEKMQ (reference sequence). V gave up 4 bases and J gave up 0 bases; unmatched junction bases: 3. For the CDR3, the DNA is TGTGCCAGCAGCTCGAGACAGGGGGCTAACTATGGCTACACCTTC. It translates to CASSSRQGANYGYTF.

This clone was observed a single time. The gene calls are TRBV7-6 and TRBJ1-2; TRBD1 might be the D (5 bases). The ends were cut back, 7 bases at V and 7 bases at J, with 13 bases in the middle. This CDR3 is 12 amino acids long. CDR1 is SGHVS and CDR2 is FNYEAQ in the germline V gene. CDR3 sequence reads: CASTTGLSGYTF. The CDR3 nucleotides are TGTGCCAGCACCACAGGTTTAAGTGGCTACACCTTC.

The chain is built from TRBV5-1 and TRBJ2-1, with no clear D. CDR1 is SGHRS, CDR2 YFSETQ, per germline. The CDR3 runs 11 residues. The V gene lost 4 bases and the J gene lost 15 bases, with 14 bases spanning the gap. The CDR3 reads CASSPGRVRFF. For the CDR3, the DNA is TGCGCCAGCAGCCCCGGACGCGTACGGTTCTTC. Using reference TRBV5-1 and TRBJ2-1 for the parts outside the CDR3, the full variable domain is KAGVTQTPRYLIKTRGQQVTLSCSPISGHRSVSWYQQTPGQGLQFLFEYFSETQRNKGNFPGRFSGRQFSNSRSEMNVSTLELGDSALYLCASSPGRVRFFGPGTRLTVL.

The chain has TRBV7-2 and TRBJ2-4; perhaps D is TRBD1 or TRBD2 (5 bases each). V was cut by 2 bases and J by 0 bases, with 14 bases left in between. The CDR3 runs to 17 residues. Germline lookup yields CDR1 SGHTA and CDR2 FQGNSA. DNA for the CDR3: TGTGCCAGCAGCTTAACCGGGACGGTGGTAGCCAAAAACATTCAGTACTTC. This codes for CASSLTGTVVAKNIQYF.

This rearrangement joins TRBV15 to TRBJ2-3, with a weak D call TRBD2 (6 bases). Trimming removed 1 base from V and 7 bases from J, with 15 bases in between. The CDR3 is made up of 15 amino acids. Germline-derived CDR1 and CDR2 are LNHNV and YYDKDF (reference sequence). The CDR3 bases are TGTGCCACCAGCAGAGTGGGCGGGAAGGGAAATACGCAGTATTTT. Protein sequence: CATSRVGGKGNTQYF.

The rearrangement uses TRBV11-3 and TRBJ2-3, with TRBD2 matching 14 bases. Trimming removed 4 bases from V and 3 bases from J; junction bases left unmatched: 3. Germline CDR1 is SGHNT and CDR2 is YENEEA. The CDR3 consists of 16 residues. The CDR3 region is CASSSRTSGGTDTQYF. In DNA form, the CDR3 reads TGTGCCAGCAGCTCCCGGACTAGCGGGGGGACAGATACGCAGTATTTT.

The chain carries TRBV5-4 and TRBJ1-2, with 10 bases that match TRBD1. Germline trimming cut 4 bases from V and 8 bases from J; bases unmatched to any gene: 11. CDR1 and CDR2 (germline): SGHNT, YYREEE (reference sequence). The CDR3 runs 15 residues. The CDR3 region is CASSHRDRGNGGYTF. DNA for the CDR3: TGTGCCAGCAGCCATCGGGACAGGGGCAATGGGGGCTACACCTTC.

The CDR3 reads CASSPLSAGDDRTGELFF. Here the CDR3 DNA reads TGCGCCAGCAGCCCCCTATCGGCGGGAGATGATCGGACCGGGGAGCTGTTTTTT. The chain uses TRBV10-1 and TRBJ2-2; 7 positions match TRBD2. The junction had 18 bases not matched to a gene; V was cut back by 6 bases and J by 5 bases. The CDR3 runs to 18 residues. CDR1 is WNHNN and CDR2 is SYGVQD in the germline V gene (reference sequence).

The chain recombines TRBV7-3 with TRBJ2-3, with 8 bases that match TRBD2. The germline CDR1 and CDR2 sequences are SGHTA and FQGTGA. Trimming removed 1 base from V and 0 bases from J; junction bases left unmatched: 21. The CDR3 length is 22 residues. The CDR3 protein is CASSLRARFFLAGTNSTDTQYF. CDR3 DNA sequence: TGTGCCAGCAGCTTAAGGGCCCGATTCTTCTTAGCGGGAACGAATAGCACAGATACGCAGTATTTT.